Following are 9 T cell receptor beta chains from one sample sequenced in a study of T cell changes during pregnancy in multiple sclerosis. TCRdb keeps only in-frame clones here, not all; method: immunoSEQ multiplex PCR. Of some 40,000 clones listed, roughly nine tenths are singletons. The sample consisted of CD4+ T cells from peripheral blood mononuclear cells, taken in the third trimester of pregnancy. The receptors here all came from a female donor in good health, enrolled as a control in a pregnancy study.

This clone showed up just once. The V and J genes are TRBV6-6 and TRBJ2-3, with D tentatively TRBD2 (6 bases). The CDR3 spans 16 residues. V lost 5 bases and J 0 bases, leaving 15 bases between the germline ends. In germline, CDR1 is MNHNY, CDR2 SVGAGI (reference sequence). The CDR3 DNA is TGTGCCAGCAGTGCCCTTGGGCGGGGCAGCACAGATACGCAGTATTTT. Amino acids: CASSALGRGSTDTQYF.

V and J are TRBV29-1 and TRBJ1-2, with D perhaps TRBD1 (5 bases). CDR3 length: 14 residues. The V gene's germline CDR1 is SQVTM and CDR2 ANQGSEA. V lost 4 bases and J lost 4, with 16 bases in between. The CDR3 nucleotides are TGCAGCGTTGGGGGCCTCCTGGGGGGCTATGGCTACACCTTC. Protein sequence: CSVGGLLGGYGYTF. The full variable domain, rest sourced from reference TRBV29-1 and TRBJ1-2, is SAVISQKPSRDICQRGTSLTIQCQVDSQVTMMFWYRQQPGQSLTLIATANQGSEATYESGFVIDKFPISRPNLTFSTLTVSNMSPEDSSIYLCSVGGLLGGYGYTFGSGTRLTVV.

CDR3 residues: CASSNQGQARDSPLHF. CDR3 nucleotides: TGTGCCAGCAGCAACCAAGGACAGGCCAGAGATTCACCCCTCCACTTT. V usage is TRBV11-2 and J usage is TRBJ1-6; TRBD1 agrees at 7 bases. V was clipped by 5 bases and J by 8 bases; unmatched bases: 12. The germline CDR1 and CDR2 sequences are SGHAT and FQNNGV. This CDR3 spans 16 amino acids. The complete variable domain, with remaining parts taken from reference TRBV11-2 and TRBJ1-6, reads EAGVAQSPRYKIIEKRQSVAFWCNPISGHATLYWYQQILGQGPKLLIQFQNNGVVDDSQLPKDRFSAERLKGVDSTLKIQPAKLEDSAVYLCASSNQGQARDSPLHFGNGTRLTVT.

The rearrangement links TRBV18 to TRBJ2-5, with D perhaps matching TRBD1 (6 bases). The CDR3 runs 14 residues. CDR1 is KGHSH, CDR2 LQKENI, per germline. V was trimmed by 3 bases and J by 3 bases, leaving 11 bases between them. In nucleotides, the CDR3 is TGTGCCAGCTCACCGGGACACTTGGAAGAGACCCAGTACTTC. Translated: CASSPGHLEETQYF.

The rearrangement uses TRBV1 and TRBJ2-5; the table gives TRBD1 as D, unverified against the DNA. TRBV1 is flagged as a pseudogene. This CDR3 is built from 17 residues. The DNA of the CDR3 is TGCACCACCATCACGGCAGGGGAACTTTCTTTTCAAGAGACCCAGTACTTC. Its protein is CTTITAGELSFQETQYF.

The V gene is TRBV5-6, the J gene TRBJ2-7, with D possibly matching TRBD1 (6 bases). From germline, CDR1 is SGHDT and CDR2 YYEEEE. V gave up 1 base and J gave up 5 bases, with 13 bases separating them. The CDR3 totals 14 residues. Written as DNA, the CDR3 is TGTGCCAGCAGCTTGTTACAGGGAATCGACGAGCAGTACTTC. Its protein product is CASSLLQGIDEQYF. Complete variable domain (other parts from reference TRBV5-6 and TRBJ2-7): DAGVTQSPTHLIKTRGQQVTLRCSPKSGHDTVSWYQQALGQGPQFIFQYYEEEERQRGNFPDRFSGHQFPNYSSELNVNALLLGDSALYLCASSLLQGIDEQYFGPGTRLTVT.

The chain recombines TRBV19 with TRBJ2-7; the D gene is possibly TRBD1 (5 bases). The V gene lost 3 bases and the J gene lost 0 bases, with 9 bases spanning the gap. Per germline, CDR1 LNHDA and CDR2 SQIVND (reference sequence). The CDR3 is 14 residues long. In DNA form, the CDR3 reads TGTGCCAGTAGTATTCAGGGTAGCTCCTACGAGCAGTACTTC. It encodes CASSIQGSSYEQYF.

This clone came up once. The chain recombines TRBV15 with TRBJ2-3; the D is unclear. This CDR3 has 16 residues. The V end was cut by 1 base, the J end by 2 bases, with 13 bases between. Germline V gene lookup returns CDR1 LNHNV and CDR2 YYDKDF (reference sequence). The CDR3 reads CATSRGATFDTDTQYF. CDR3 DNA sequence: TGTGCCACCAGCAGAGGTGCGACATTTGACACAGATACGCAGTATTTT. Based on the CDR3 plus reference TRBV15 and TRBJ2-3, the full variable domain is DAMVIQNPRYQVTQFGKPVTLSCSQTLNHNVMYWYQQKSSQAPKLLFHYYDKDFNNEADTPDNFQSRRPNTSFCFLDIRSPGLGDTAMYLCATSRGATFDTDTQYFGPGTRLTVL.

The chain recombines TRBV29-1 with TRBJ2-3; TRBD2 agrees at 7 bases. CDR3 length equals 16 residues. Germline trimming cut 6 bases from V and 2 bases from J; bases unmatched to any gene: 14. Germline-derived CDR1 and CDR2 are SQVTM and ANQGSEA. CDR3 region: CSVAGLSGTPTDTQYF. The CDR3 DNA is TGCAGCGTGGCCGGCCTGAGCGGGACCCCCACAGATACGCAGTATTTT.